The clone carrying this T cell receptor beta chain was seen only once. Its antigen is not known. The method was immunoSEQ multiplex PCR; TCRdb's version includes in-frame clones alone and lacks a portion of them. The sample carries almost 100,000 clones, roughly 92% recorded once. The patients all showed relapse after autologous stem cell transplantation, while their brentuximab vedotin exposure varied. The sample is drawn from a study of PD-1 blockade in classical Hodgkin lymphoma. CDR1 and CDR2 from the germline V gene are SGDLS and YYNGEE. The junction had 10 bases not matched to a gene; V was cut back by 4 bases and J by 7 bases. This CDR3 spans 15 amino acids. Study observations and caveats: Before treatment, TCR diversity in newly diagnosed patients was reportedly lower than in healthy donors.

The chain recombines TRBV9 with TRBJ1-4; 7 bases match TRBD1. Sequencing was performed on peripheral blood mononuclear cells (PBMCs), taken at baseline. The TCR sequence derives from a human donor with classical Hodgkin lymphoma. Here the CDR3 reads CASSSRQGLAEKLFF. The CDR3 coding sequence is TGTGCCAGCAGCTCGCGACAGGGCCTGGCTGAAAAACTGTTTTTT.